Each of the 8 T cell receptor beta chains below was sequenced from the same sample in a study of blood T cell repertoires in COVID-19. TCRdb's table, derived via immunoSEQ multiplex PCR, lists solely in-frame clones and lacks some. The repertoire holds tens of thousands of clones, with over 70% as singletons. The source material was peripheral blood. The receptor source for this set is a woman in her sixties or seventies with acute or convalescent COVID-19.

The chain links TRBV5-4 to TRBJ2-5; 9 positions match TRBD2. Germline CDR1 SGHNT, CDR2 YYREEE (reference sequence). V dropped 0 bases and J dropped 3; count of bases not matched to a gene: 9. The CDR3 covers 17 residues. The CDR3 loop is CASSLGGLAGVKETQYF. The CDR3, as DNA: TGTGCCAGCAGCTTGGGCGGGTTAGCGGGAGTTAAAGAGACCCAGTACTTC.

The chain joins TRBV2 to TRBJ1-2; D might be TRBD1 (5 bases). Germline CDR1 and CDR2: SNHLY and FYNNEI. The V gene lost 6 bases and the J gene lost 2 bases, with 7 bases spanning the gap. The CDR3 is 12 residues long. CDR3 coding DNA: TGTGCCAGCAGGGACAAAAACTATGGCTACACCTTC. Translated, it gives CASRDKNYGYTF.

The chain recombines TRBV11-3 with TRBJ2-1; D gene ambiguous. The CDR3 is 13 amino acids. V gave up 0 bases and J gave up 9 bases, with 9 bases separating them. Germline loops: CDR1 SGHNT, CDR2 YENEEA. This chain's CDR3 is CASSLDYYSEQFF. DNA for the CDR3: TGTGCCAGCAGCTTAGACTATTACTCTGAGCAGTTCTTC.

The V and J genes are TRBV5-1 and TRBJ1-6; a weak D match, TRBD1 (6 bases). The length of the CDR3 is 15 residues. V was clipped by 4 bases and J by 5 bases, with 13 bases between them. The germline V gene encodes CDR1 SGHRS and CDR2 YFSETQ. The CDR3 is CASSPPGQHNSPLHF. Here the CDR3 DNA reads TGCGCCAGCAGCCCCCCAGGACAGCATAATTCACCCCTCCACTTT.

V and J are TRBV12-3 or TRBV12-4 and TRBJ2-3; TRBD2 agrees at 7 bases. V was pared by 5 bases and J by 11 bases, with 7 bases of the junction left unmatched. The CDR3 sequence is 12 residues long. The CDR3 nucleotides read TGTGCCAGCAGTCCTCAGCCTAGCGGGCAGTATTTT. As protein: CASSPQPSGQYF.

The chain combines TRBV5-1 with TRBJ1-1; D not certain. V was shortened by 1 base and J by 1 base, with 5 bases between the two germline ends. The CDR3 consists of 13 residues. Looked up from germline, CDR1 is SGHRS and CDR2 is YFSETQ. CDR3 nucleotide sequence: TGCGCCAGCAGCTTGAGAGCGAACACTGAAGCTTTCTTT. Amino acid sequence: CASSLRANTEAFF. Drawing the rest from reference TRBV5-1 and TRBJ1-1, the complete variable domain is KAGVTQTPRYLIKTRGQQVTLSCSPISGHRSVSWYQQTPGQGLQFLFEYFSETQRNKGNFPGRFSGRQFSNSRSEMNVSTLELGDSALYLCASSLRANTEAFFGQGTRLTVV.

This clone appeared a single time. Other DNA sequences of this sample code for an identical CDR3. The chain links TRBV5-6 to TRBJ1-1, with unresolved D. Germline V gene lookup returns CDR1 SGHDT and CDR2 YYEEEE. The CDR3 is 12 amino acids. Trimming took 2 bases from V and 5 from J, leaving 7 bases between them. CDR3 in DNA: TGTGCCAGCAGCTTACGAGGGACTGAAGCTTTCTTT. Protein product: CASSLRGTEAFF.

The chain links TRBV5-1 to TRBJ2-6, with D perhaps TRBD2 (5 bases). Germline values: CDR1 SGHRS, CDR2 YFSETQ. This CDR3 contains 17 residues. Trimming removed 1 base at V and 1 base at J, with 12 bases between. CDR3 in amino acids: CASSLRGSESGANVLTF. CDR3 nucleotide sequence: TGCGCCAGCAGCTTGAGAGGGTCGGAGTCTGGGGCCAACGTCCTGACTTTC. Full variable domain (rest looked up from reference TRBV5-1 and TRBJ2-6): KAGVTQTPRYLIKTRGQQVTLSCSPISGHRSVSWYQQTPGQGLQFLFEYFSETQRNKGNFPGRFSGRQFSNSRSEMNVSTLELGDSALYLCASSLRGSESGANVLTFGAGSRLTVL.